This T cell receptor beta chain was profiled in a study of blood T cell repertoires in COVID-19. Whole-study context: T cells, B-cell-depleted T cells, or PBMCs supplied cDNA or gDNA.

Germline trimming cut 3 bases from V and 4 bases from J; bases unmatched to any gene: 1. This CDR3 comprises 13 residues. Germline CDR1 LGHNA, CDR2 YSLEER. Under the authors' procedure: By means of reference gene primer amplification, nucleated cell counts were estimated. Assay used: immunoSEQ multiplex PCR; TCRdb lists only in-frame clones, some missing. That table supplies the V and J calls and clone size; D and trimming were determined from the DNA. This sample has approximately 65,000 clones, with 65% to 80% found just once. Sample: peripheral blood. This receptor was taken from a man aged 55-75 years with acute or convalescent COVID-19. This chain links TRBV4-3 with TRBJ1-2; TRBD1 matches 8 bases. CDR3 amino acids: CASSHTGGYGYTF. As DNA, the CDR3 is TGCGCCAGCAGCCACACAGGGGGCTATGGCTACACCTTC.